These 32 T cell receptor beta chains share one sample of origin, sequenced in a study of a mutant IDH1 vaccine in newly diagnosed glioma. Here immunoSEQ multiplex PCR was the method, and the copy in TCRdb shows in-frame clones only, minus some. The sample lists about 68,000 clones, roughly 83% occurring once. No antigen has been assigned to these receptors. As for time point: week 35, safety follow-up. Doses comprised 300 ug of mutant IDH1 20-mer peptide each, plus topical imiquimod. Sample: PBMCs, taken from a glioma patient whose treatment included an IDH1 peptide vaccine. The receptors come from a man aged 18 to 30 with glioma.

The chain is built from TRBV5-6 and TRBJ1-1, with D uncertain. This CDR3 contains 13 residues. Germline CDR1 SGHDT, CDR2 YYEEEE. Trimming took 2 bases from V and 3 from J, leaving 8 bases between them. The CDR3 spells CASSLFFYTEAFF. In DNA form, the CDR3 reads TGTGCCAGCAGCTTATTCTTCTACACTGAAGCTTTCTTT.

V and J are TRBV7-9 and TRBJ2-7; D is possibly TRBD2 (5 bases). CDR3 length: 13 residues. Germline CDR1 SEHNR, CDR2 FQNEAQ (reference sequence). V lost 2 bases, J lost 6 bases, and 11 bases lay in between. The CDR3 protein is CASSLRLAAEQYF. The CDR3 DNA follows: TGTGCCAGCAGCTTAAGGCTAGCCGCCGAGCAGTACTTC.

The chain recombines TRBV9 with TRBJ2-2; D could derive from TRBD1 or TRBD2 (6 bases each). Trimming cost V 0 bases and J 4 bases, with 16 bases left between them. This CDR3 region has 17 residues. Germline lookup yields CDR1 SGDLS and CDR2 YYNGEE. The DNA of the CDR3 is TGTGCCAGCAGCGTAGACGGTGGGGGGCCCGGCACCGGGGAGCTGTTTTTT. Translating gives CASSVDGGGPGTGELFF.

J is TRBJ1-2 and V is TRBV21-1; the tabulated D call, TRBD1, remains unverified against the DNA. TRBV21-1 is given as a pseudogene. CDR3 size: 17 residues. CDR3 in DNA: TGTGCCAGCAGCAAAGTTTGGGGGACAGGGGGTTCGGATGGCTACACCTTC. Its protein is CASSKVWGTGGSDGYTF.

The chain carries TRBV2 and TRBJ1-1, with D tentatively TRBD1 (6 bases). The CDR3 has 12 residues. V shed 9 bases and J shed 10 bases, with 18 bases lying between them. Germline CDR1 SNHLY, CDR2 FYNNEI. CDR3 loop: CASRDRLRTAFF. DNA of the CDR3: TGTGCCAGTCGAGACAGGCTTCGAACAGCTTTCTTT.

This clone turned up a few times. The V and J genes are TRBV29-1 and TRBJ1-2; no firm D call. The CDR3 is 13 residues long. In germline, CDR1 is SQVTM, CDR2 ANQGSEA. The ends were cut back, 4 bases at V and 4 bases at J, with 13 bases in the middle. The CDR3 reads CSVVEAPGYGYTF. In DNA, the CDR3 is TGCAGCGTTGTGGAGGCTCCAGGCTATGGCTACACCTTC.

The V and J genes are TRBV7-2 and TRBJ2-1, with D unresolved. The CDR3 consists of 12 residues. Germline V lookup: CDR1 SGHTA, CDR2 FQGNSA. Between the trimmed V and J ends, which lost 1 base and 8 bases, there was a span of 6 bases. The CDR3 protein is CASSLVGYEQFF. CDR3 DNA: TGTGCCAGCAGCTTAGTCGGGTATGAGCAGTTCTTC. Complete variable domain (other parts from reference TRBV7-2 and TRBJ2-1): GAGVSQSPSNKVTEKGKDVELRCDPISGHTALYWYRQSLGQGLEFLIYFQGNSAPDKSGLPSDRFSAERTGGSVSTLTIQRTQQEDSAVYLCASSLVGYEQFFGPGTRLTVL.

The rearrangement joins TRBV6-5 to TRBJ1-1; 7 bases map to TRBD1. The CDR3 is 15 amino acids. The germline gives CDR1 MNHEY, CDR2 SVGAGI. Losses at the gene ends were 6 bases for V and 4 bases for J; bases not matched to a gene: 11. The CDR3 reads CASRKTGRKGTEAFF. The CDR3 DNA follows: TGTGCCAGCAGAAAGACAGGGAGAAAGGGCACTGAAGCTTTCTTT.

The rearrangement joins TRBV5-5 to TRBJ1-3; D remains unclear. The CDR3 is 15 amino acids. The V gene lost 0 bases and the J gene lost 0 bases, with 7 bases spanning the gap. CDR1 SGHKS and CDR2 YYEKEE come from the germline V gene (reference sequence). CDR3 in DNA: TGTGCCAGCAGCTTGGCTGCAGACTCTGGAAACACCATATATTTT. Translation gives CASSLAADSGNTIYF.

This clone was detected only once. CDR3: CATSPPGQRLPQETQYF. CDR3 coding DNA: TGTGCCACCAGCCCCCCGGGACAGAGGTTACCGCAAGAGACCCAGTACTTC. The chain is built from TRBV15 and TRBJ2-5, with 7 bases that match TRBD1. From germline, CDR1 is LNHNV and CDR2 YYDKDF (reference sequence). The CDR3 has 17 amino acids. V was clipped by 5 bases and J by 2 bases; unmatched bases: 14.

The chain carries TRBV28 and TRBJ2-7, with 10 positions matching TRBD2. V lost 8 bases and J lost 4; bases outside the gene matches: 17. The V gene's germline CDR1 is MDHEN and CDR2 SYDVKM. This CDR3 is 17 amino acids long. DNA of the CDR3: TGTGCCAGCCCCCCCGGGATAGCGGGGGGAGGAGGGTACGAGCAGTACTTC. It codes for CASPPGIAGGGGYEQYF.

This clone occurred a few times. V usage is TRBV6-6 and J usage is TRBJ1-1; D call uncertain. Deletions cut 6 bases from V and 5 bases from J, with 16 bases between. This CDR3 comprises 14 residues. CDR1 is MNHNY and CDR2 is SVGAGI in the germline V gene (reference sequence). The CDR3 DNA sequence: TGTGCCAGCAGGCCTAAGGGTGATCGAACTGAAGCTTTCTTT. This gives the protein CASRPKGDRTEAFF.

This clone is a singleton in its sample. The J gene is TRBJ2-5, the V gene TRBV5-6; D ambiguous. The germline gives CDR1 SGHDT, CDR2 YYEEEE. The germline V and J ends were trimmed by 2 bases and 9 bases, with 8 bases remaining between them. The CDR3 extends over 11 amino acids. The CDR3 here is CASSFTEAQYF. The CDR3 coding sequence is TGTGCCAGCAGCTTTACCGAGGCCCAGTACTTC.

The chain joins TRBV30 to TRBJ1-1; D not certain. The CDR3 is made up of 13 amino acids. Trimming removed 0 bases at V and 1 base at J, with 6 bases between. Germline loops: CDR1 GTSNPN, CDR2 SVGIG (reference sequence). Here the CDR3 DNA reads TGTGCCTGGAGTGTACAGAAGAACACTGAAGCTTTCTTT. Translating gives CAWSVQKNTEAFF.

This chain links TRBV25-1 with TRBJ1-2; D may be TRBD1 (6 bases). The CDR3 is made up of 11 amino acids. CDR1 and CDR2 (germline): MGHDK, SYGVNS. Trimming shortened V by 8 bases and J by 8 bases, and 12 bases separated the two germline ends. The CDR3 DNA sequence: TGTGCCAGCTGGGACATAGACGGCTACACCTTC. This translates into CASWDIDGYTF.

V is TRBV4-3 and J is TRBJ2-4; 10 bases map to TRBD2. V was pared by 0 bases and J by 13 bases, with 12 bases of the junction left unmatched. The CDR3 is 16 amino acids. The V gene's germline CDR1 is LGHNA and CDR2 YSLEER. This chain's CDR3 is CASSQDLASGGWAQYF. Written as DNA, the CDR3 is TGCGCCAGCAGCCAAGATCTGGCTAGCGGGGGCTGGGCCCAGTACTTC.

This clone was found a few times. The gene calls are TRBV5-1 and TRBJ1-1, with unresolved D. The ends were cut back, 1 base at V and 10 bases at J, with 11 bases in the middle. This CDR3 contains 12 residues. CDR1 is SGHRS and CDR2 is YFSETQ in the germline V gene. DNA of the CDR3: TGCGCCAGCAGCTTGACGGGGATTGGAGCTTTCTTT. Its protein product is CASSLTGIGAFF.

The chain links TRBV28 to TRBJ1-1; perhaps TRBD1 as D (6 bases). CDR3 length: 15 residues. The V gene's germline CDR1 is MDHEN and CDR2 SYDVKM. V lost 4 bases to trimming and J lost 1 base, with 13 bases between them. CDR3 in amino acids: CASSWRGRGNTEAFF. CDR3 in DNA: TGTGCCAGCAGTTGGAGGGGCAGGGGGAACACTGAAGCTTTCTTT.

V and J are TRBV4-3 and TRBJ2-3; no definite D call. The V gene's germline CDR1 is LGHNA and CDR2 YSLEER. The V end lost 3 bases, the J end lost 0 bases, and 13 bases lay between the germline ends. CDR3 length: 16 amino acids. CDR3 sequence reads: CASSQDVDLSTDTQYF. The CDR3 DNA reads TGCGCCAGCAGCCAGGACGTCGATTTAAGCACAGATACGCAGTATTTT.

The chain carries TRBV29-1 and TRBJ1-2; TRBD1 matches at 9 bases. The J segment lost 7 bases and the V segment lost 6 bases, leaving 6 bases of the junction unmatched. CDR1 and CDR2 (germline): SQVTM, ANQGSEA. The CDR3 covers 12 residues. DNA of the CDR3: TGCAGCGTCGAACAGGGGGCTTTTGGCTACACCTTC. Protein product: CSVEQGAFGYTF.

The rearrangement joins TRBV9 to TRBJ2-7; 10 bases line up with TRBD2. In germline, CDR1 is SGDLS, CDR2 YYNGEE. The CDR3 spans 14 residues. Trimming at V came to 4 bases and at J to 1 base, leaving 2 bases not matched to a gene. The CDR3: CASSRTSGSYEQYF. The CDR3 coding sequence is TGTGCCAGCAGCCGGACTAGCGGTTCCTACGAGCAGTACTTC.

The chain links TRBV30 to TRBJ1-6, with 7 nucleotides matching TRBD1. This CDR3 is built from 15 residues. In germline, CDR1 is GTSNPN, CDR2 SVGIG (reference sequence). The junction had 8 bases not matched to a gene; V was cut back by 3 bases and J by 6 bases. The CDR3 DNA reads as TGTGCCTGGAGACAGGGGTTAGCTGGTAATTCACCCCTCCACTTT. The encoded protein is CAWRQGLAGNSPLHF.

This sequence joins TRBV18 and TRBJ2-5, with TRBD2 matching over 8 bases. This CDR3 spans 15 amino acids. Per the germline V gene, CDR1 is KGHSH and CDR2 is LQKENI. The ends lost 1 base at V and 1 base at J; junction bases unmatched: 2. The CDR3 coding sequence is TGTGCCAGCTCACCACAGCGGGGGCGCCAAGAGACCCAGTACTTC. Amino acid sequence: CASSPQRGRQETQYF. Together with reference TRBV18 and TRBJ2-5, the CDR3 gives the full variable domain: NAGVMQNPRHLVRRRGQEARLRCSPMKGHSHVYWYRQLPEEGLKFMVYLQKENIIDESGMPKERFSAEFPKEGPSILRIQQVVRGDSAAYFCASSPQRGRQETQYFGPGTRLLVL.

J is TRBJ1-2 and V is TRBV28, with TRBD1 matching 8 bases. CDR1 and CDR2 from the germline V gene are MDHEN and SYDVKM. Germline trimming cut 1 base from V and 8 bases from J; bases unmatched to any gene: 3. This CDR3 is built from 13 residues. Here the CDR3 DNA reads TGTGCCAGCAGTTTATTGGACAGGGAGGGCTACACCTTC. As protein: CASSLLDREGYTF.

This sequence joins TRBV20-1 and TRBJ1-2, with 8 bases identical to TRBD1. J lost 10 bases, V lost 6 bases, and 7 bases had no gene match. This CDR3 has 11 residues. Germline lookup yields CDR1 DFQATT and CDR2 SNEGSKA (reference sequence). CDR3 nucleotides: TGCAGTGCACCGACACAGGGGGTCTACACCTTC. This gives the protein CSAPTQGVYTF.

The chain employs TRBV11-2 and TRBJ2-7; D is uncertain. Trimming shortened V by 6 bases and J by 0 bases, and 12 bases separated the two germline ends. This CDR3 is 14 amino acids long. Germline CDR1 SGHAT, CDR2 FQNNGV. The CDR3: CASSIVRSSYEQYF. CDR3 sequence (DNA): TGTGCCAGCAGTATCGTAAGAAGCTCCTACGAGCAGTACTTC.

As concerns this clone: This CDR3 is also generated by other DNA sequences in the sample. The chain carries TRBV5-1 and TRBJ1-1; unclear D gene. The length of the CDR3 is 13 residues. V lost 0 bases and J 0 bases, leaving 3 bases between the germline ends. CDR1 is SGHRS and CDR2 is YFSETQ in the germline V gene. The CDR3 coding sequence is TGCGCCAGCAGCTTGGAGCTGAACACTGAAGCTTTCTTT. It translates to CASSLELNTEAFF.

The chain employs TRBV4-2 and TRBJ2-2; tentative D call: TRBD2 (5 bases). The V end was cut by 6 bases, the J end by 0 bases, with 11 bases between. CDR3 length equals 15 residues. Germline CDR1 is LGHNA and CDR2 is YNFKEQ. CDR3 coding DNA: TGTGCCAGCAGTCGAATAGCGTCGAACACCGGGGAGCTGTTTTTT. Translation gives CASSRIASNTGELFF.

The chain joins TRBV6-4 to TRBJ1-1, with D uncertain. This CDR3 region has 13 residues. V lost 4 bases to trimming and J lost 2 bases, with 8 bases between them. In germline, CDR1 is MRHNA, CDR2 SNTAGT. The CDR3 is CASSAGTNTEAFF. The CDR3 DNA reads TGTGCCAGCAGTGCGGGCACCAACACTGAAGCTTTCTTT.

The chain carries TRBV30 and TRBJ1-5, with a possible D match to TRBD1 (5 bases). The CDR3 extends over 13 amino acids. Trimming removed 0 bases from V and 5 bases from J, with 8 bases in between. CDR1 is GTSNPN and CDR2 is SVGIG in the germline V gene (reference sequence). The CDR3 DNA follows: TGTGCCTGGAGTGTTGGGGGGGATCAGCCCCAGCATTTT. This codes for CAWSVGGDQPQHF. Variable domain in full (rest from reference TRBV30 and TRBJ1-5): SQTIHQWPATLVQPVGSPLSLECTVEGTSNPNLYWYRQAAGRGLQLLFYSVGIGQISSEVPQNLSASRPQDRQFILSSKKLLLSDSGFYLCAWSVGGDQPQHFGDGTRLSIL.

This chain links TRBV15 with TRBJ1-5; D is ambiguous. CDR3 length: 12 residues. Germline V gene lookup returns CDR1 LNHNV and CDR2 YYDKDF (reference sequence). Between the trimmed V and J ends, which lost 1 base and 8 bases, there was a span of 6 bases. The CDR3 is CATSRAFEPQHF. CDR3 sequence (DNA): TGTGCCACCAGCAGAGCCTTCGAGCCCCAGCATTTT.

The V and J genes are TRBV30 and TRBJ1-5, with 7 bases fitting TRBD1. This CDR3 has 14 amino acids. The ends lost 1 base at V and 7 bases at J; junction bases unmatched: 7. Germline CDR1 and CDR2: GTSNPN and SVGIG (reference sequence). The CDR3 nucleotides read TGTGCCTGGAGTGGCACAGGGGAAAGCCAGCCCCAGCATTTT. This sequence encodes CAWSGTGESQPQHF.